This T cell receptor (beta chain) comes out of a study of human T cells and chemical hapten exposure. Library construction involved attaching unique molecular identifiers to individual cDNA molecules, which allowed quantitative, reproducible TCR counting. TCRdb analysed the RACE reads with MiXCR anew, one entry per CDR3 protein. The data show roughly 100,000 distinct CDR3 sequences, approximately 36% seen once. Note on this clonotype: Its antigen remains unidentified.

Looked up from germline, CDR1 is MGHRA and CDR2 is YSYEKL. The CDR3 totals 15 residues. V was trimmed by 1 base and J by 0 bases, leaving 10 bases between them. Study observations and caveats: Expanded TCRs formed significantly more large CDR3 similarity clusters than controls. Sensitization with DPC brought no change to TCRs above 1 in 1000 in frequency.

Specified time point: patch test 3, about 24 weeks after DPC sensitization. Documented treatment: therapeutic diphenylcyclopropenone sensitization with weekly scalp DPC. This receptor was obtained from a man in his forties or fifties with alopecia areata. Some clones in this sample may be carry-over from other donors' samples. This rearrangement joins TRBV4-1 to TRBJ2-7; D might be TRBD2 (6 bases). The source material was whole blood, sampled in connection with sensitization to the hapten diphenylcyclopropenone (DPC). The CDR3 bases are TGCGCCAGCAGCCAAGGGGGGGATTACTCCTACGAGCAGTACGTC. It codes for CASSQGGDYSYEQYV.